The rows below give T cell receptor beta chains drawn from one sample of a study of blood T cells in healthy people across ages. TCRdb reanalysed the 5' RACE reads using MiXCR and keeps one entry per CDR3 protein. The top ten hold 13% of the sample, which has approximately 940,000 distinct CDR3 sequences, 45% to 50% seen once. Specimen: blood. These receptors all stem from a man between 25 and 39 years old in good health. Both conserved end residues are trimmed from each CDR3.

v_call	cdr3_aa
TRBV18	ASSPAGGENIQY
TRBV7-9	ASSSGLALSSYNEQY
TRBV9	ASSVGRELRRETQY
TRBV3-1	ASSQDDLAGAYNEQY
TRBV27	ASSLWDSRNEQF
TRBV16	ASSQLRTHNEQF
TRBV15	ATSRDQGLNNSPLH
TRBV5-5	ASSSDGLNTEAF
TRBV20-1	SAPQALSYT
TRBV18	ASSLTTTADNPPLH
TRBV20-1	SASGDRERSQAF
TRBV29-1	SVEEAGNYEQY
TRBV29-1	SVEGLAGANTGELF
TRBV7-2	ASSRSSGGYSYEQY
TRBV13	ASSLGVLGGNEQF
TRBV6-1	ASSDRAMNTEAF
TRBV20-1	SALTSTITNEKLF
TRBV12-3/TRBV12-4	ASSRDVGYGYT
TRBV7-9	ASSFGQGWETQY